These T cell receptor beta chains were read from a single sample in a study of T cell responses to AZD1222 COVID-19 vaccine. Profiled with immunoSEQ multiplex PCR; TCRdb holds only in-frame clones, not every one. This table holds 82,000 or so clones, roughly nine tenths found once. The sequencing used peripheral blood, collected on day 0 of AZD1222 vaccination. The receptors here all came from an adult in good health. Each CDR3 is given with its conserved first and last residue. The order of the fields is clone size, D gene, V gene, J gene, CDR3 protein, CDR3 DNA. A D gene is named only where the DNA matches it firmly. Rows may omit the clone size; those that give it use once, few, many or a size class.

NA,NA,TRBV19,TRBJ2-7,CASSIGGTFFSYEQYF,TGTGCCAGTAGTATAGGTGGGACATTCTTCTCCTACGAGCAGTACTTC
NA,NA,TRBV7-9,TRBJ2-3,CASSSSDRLSTDTQYF,TGTGCCAGCAGCTCCTCGGACAGACTTAGCACAGATACGCAGTATTTT
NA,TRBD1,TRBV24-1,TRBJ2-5,CATSDLRTGAQETQYF,TGTGCCACCAGTGATTTGCGAACAGGGGCACAAGAGACCCAGTACTTC
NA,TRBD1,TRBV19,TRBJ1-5,CASSVTGDNQPQHF,TGTGCCAGTAGTGTGACAGGGGATAATCAGCCCCAGCATTTT
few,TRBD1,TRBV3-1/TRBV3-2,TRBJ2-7,CASSGQGAGEQYF,TGTGCCAGCAGCGGGCAGGGGGCGGGCGAGCAGTACTTC
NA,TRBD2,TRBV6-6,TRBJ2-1,CASSQQAGLAGGRKYNEQFF,TGTGCCAGCAGCCAGCAAGCAGGGCTAGCGGGGGGCCGTAAGTACAATGAGCAGTTCTTC
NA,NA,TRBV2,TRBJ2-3,CASRMGTQYF,TGTGCCAGCAGGATGGGTACGCAGTATTTT
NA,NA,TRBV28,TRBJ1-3,CASSSSGHSGNTIYF,TGTGCCAGCAGTTCATCGGGACACTCTGGAAACACCATATATTTT
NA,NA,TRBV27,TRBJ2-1,CASRKGGPNNEQFF,TGTGCCAGCCGTAAGGGTGGGCCTAACAATGAGCAGTTCTTC
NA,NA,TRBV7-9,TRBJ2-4,CASSFQAKNIQYF,TGTGCCAGCAGCTTCCAAGCCAAAAACATTCAGTACTTC
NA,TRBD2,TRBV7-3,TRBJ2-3,CASSRYGTSPFSNTDTQYF,TGTGCCAGCAGCCGATACGGGACTAGTCCCTTCTCTAACACAGATACGCAGTATTTT
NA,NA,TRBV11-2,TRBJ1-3,CASSFRDTKGNTIYF,TGTGCCAGCAGCTTCCGGGACACAAAAGGAAACACCATATATTTT